Listed here are 24 T cell receptor beta chains from one sample, sequenced in a study of CD8 T cells in Susac syndrome. RNA in amounts of about 0.45 to 1 ug was reverse transcribed with random hexamers. MiXCR, run by TCRdb on the immunoSEQ multiplex PCR reads, gives a single entry per CDR3 protein. The top ten clones hold 0.4% to 0.55% of a sample with approximately 74,000 distinct CDR3 sequences, just over 90% of them seen once. The sample comprised CD4+ T cells from PBMCs. These receptors originate from a human donor with Susac syndrome.

The rearrangement joins TRBV7-2 to TRBJ2-5; perhaps TRBD2 as D (6 bases). CDR1 is SGHTA, CDR2 FQGNSA, per germline. The length of the CDR3 is 13 residues. Trimming took off 5 bases at V and 4 bases at J, with 11 bases between the two ends. CDR3 in DNA: TGTGCCAGCAGCCCAATCGGGGGAGAGACCCAGTACTTC. Protein sequence: CASSPIGGETQYF.

The V call is TRBV20-1, the J call TRBJ1-1; D perhaps matches TRBD1 (5 bases). Germline assignment: CDR1 DFQATT and CDR2 SNEGSKA (reference sequence). The germline V and J ends were trimmed by 3 bases and 1 base, with 9 bases remaining between them. This CDR3 has 13 amino acids. This CDR3 reads CSARATANTEAFF. DNA of the CDR3: TGCAGTGCTAGGGCGACAGCGAACACTGAAGCTTTCTTT.

This chain connects TRBV6-5 to TRBJ1-6; weak D call: TRBD1 (5 bases). The germline V gene has CDR1 MNHEY and CDR2 SVGAGI. The CDR3 has 15 residues. Between the trimmed V and J ends, which lost 2 bases and 6 bases, there was a span of 11 bases. The CDR3 here is CASSYERQTNSPLHF. Written as DNA, the CDR3 is TGTGCCAGCAGTTACGAGCGACAGACTAATTCACCCCTCCACTTT.

This clonotype was seen a single time. The J gene is TRBJ1-1, the V gene TRBV6-2 or TRBV6-3, with a possible D match to TRBD1 (6 bases). Germline values: CDR1 MNHEY, CDR2 SVGEGT. The CDR3 is made up of 15 amino acids. V dropped 5 bases and J dropped 1 base, with 14 bases sitting between them. CDR3 in amino acids: CASSTGQPGNTEAFF. CDR3 bases: TGTGCCAGCAGTACCGGACAGCCTGGGAACACTGAAGCTTTCTTT.

The chain carries TRBV4-1 and TRBJ2-3, with 9 bases aligning to TRBD2. CDR3 length equals 16 residues. Looked up from germline, CDR1 is MGHRA and CDR2 is YSYEKL. The trim removed 1 base at V and 5 bases at J, leaving 7 bases unmatched. DNA for the CDR3: TGCGCCAGCAGCCAAGCGCGGGGGGGCAAGGGAGATACGCAGTATTTT. Translated, it gives CASSQARGGKGDTQYF.

This rearrangement joins TRBV12-3 or TRBV12-4 to TRBJ1-3; no reliable D call. The CDR3 extends over 16 amino acids. The germline V and J ends were trimmed by 1 base and 0 bases, with 10 bases remaining between them. The CDR3 here is CASSLDKGYSGNTIYF. The DNA for the CDR3 is TGTGCCAGCAGTTTAGATAAGGGATACTCTGGAAACACCATATATTTT.

J is TRBJ1-1 and V is TRBV18; TRBD1 might be the D (5 bases). V was shortened by 2 bases and J by 1 base, with 14 bases between the two germline ends. Germline V gives CDR1 KGHSH, CDR2 LQKENI. This CDR3 is 16 amino acids long. CDR3 nucleotides: TGTGCCAGCTCACCAGGTATGGGGGGAACGAACACTGAAGCTTTCTTT. Translated, it gives CASSPGMGGTNTEAFF.

The chain has TRBV20-1 and TRBJ2-1, with 8 nucleotides matching TRBD2. Trimming removed 1 base from V and 2 bases from J; junction bases left unmatched: 7. The CDR3 is made up of 16 amino acids. CDR1 and CDR2 (germline): DFQATT, SNEGSKA (reference sequence). In DNA, the CDR3 is TGCAGTGCTAGAGTGAGCGGGAGAGGGGCCTACAATGAGCAGTTCTTC. Translating it yields CSARVSGRGAYNEQFF.

The chain carries TRBV4-3 and TRBJ2-1; 9 bases line up with TRBD2. The CDR3 totals 15 residues. Germline V gene lookup returns CDR1 LGHNA and CDR2 YSLEER. The junction had 8 bases not matched to a gene; V was cut back by 4 bases and J by 7 bases. The CDR3 bases are TGCGCCAGCAGCCGGACCTCTAGCGGGATAAATGAGCAGTTCTTC. Amino acids: CASSRTSSGINEQFF.

V usage is TRBV14 and J usage is TRBJ2-1; 7 bases are shared with TRBD1. V gave up 5 bases and J gave up 6 bases; unmatched junction bases: 10. CDR3 length equals 15 residues. Germline CDR1 SGHDN, CDR2 FVKESK. CDR3 protein: CASSNRDRTRNEQFF. For the CDR3, the DNA is TGTGCCAGCAGCAACCGGGACAGAACTCGCAATGAGCAGTTCTTC.

V and J are TRBV6-4 and TRBJ2-3; D is uncertain. The CDR3 spans 14 residues. The germline gives CDR1 MRHNA, CDR2 SNTAGT. Trimming removed 0 bases from V and 2 bases from J, with 6 bases in between. CDR3 nucleotides: TGTGCCAGCAGTGACTCGCCGAACACAGATACGCAGTATTTT. Translation: CASSDSPNTDTQYF.

The rearrangement joins TRBV19 to TRBJ1-4; D unclear. Per the germline V gene, CDR1 is LNHDA and CDR2 is SQIVND (reference sequence). Trimming took 6 bases from V and 8 from J, leaving 31 bases between them. The CDR3 is 19 residues long. The CDR3 sequence: CASSHPTDLNTASSEKLFF. CDR3 bases: TGTGCCAGTAGCCACCCTACGGATCTGAATACTGCCTCGAGCGAAAAACTGTTTTTT.

The chain has TRBV6-1 and TRBJ1-2; 9 bases map to TRBD1. The CDR3 sequence is 17 residues long. V lost 3 bases to trimming and J lost 5 bases; unmatched junction nucleotides: 13. CDR1 and CDR2 from the germline V gene are MNHNS and SASEGT. CDR3 sequence (DNA): TGTGCCAGCAGTGATGGGATCCAGCCGACAGGGGGTTATGGCTACACCTTC. This translates into CASSDGIQPTGGYGYTF.

This rearrangement joins TRBV7-9 to TRBJ1-4; D is unclear. V was trimmed by 4 bases and J by 5 bases, leaving 14 bases between them. Germline values: CDR1 SEHNR, CDR2 FQNEAQ (reference sequence). This CDR3 is built from 15 residues. As DNA, the CDR3 is TGTGCCAGCAGCTACAAGCCAACTACAAATGAAAAACTGTTTTTT. Encoded protein: CASSYKPTTNEKLFF.

The chain combines TRBV7-4 with TRBJ2-7, with D possibly matching TRBD1 (6 bases). CDR1 is SGHVT, CDR2 SQSDAQ, per germline. Trimming shortened V by 6 bases and J by 2 bases, and 8 bases separated the two germline ends. The length of the CDR3 is 12 residues. Written as DNA, the CDR3 is TGTGCCAGCAGTTGGACAGCCTACGAGCAGTACTTC. Its protein product is CASSWTAYEQYF.

V usage is TRBV3-1 and J usage is TRBJ1-1, with 8 bases lining up with TRBD1. From germline, CDR1 is LGHDT and CDR2 YNNKEL (reference sequence). CDR3 length: 17 amino acids. After removal of 3 bases from V and 0 bases from J, the junction contained 9 bases not matched to a gene. In DNA form, the CDR3 reads TGTGCCAGCAGCCATAGAGACAGGGGCCAAGTGAACACTGAAGCTTTCTTT. Protein: CASSHRDRGQVNTEAFF. Full variable domain (missing parts from reference TRBV3-1 and TRBJ1-1): DTAVSQTPKYLVTQMGNDKSIKCEQNLGHDTMYWYKQDSKKFLKIMFSYNNKELIINETVPNRFSPKSPDKAHLNLHINSLELGDSAVYFCASSHRDRGQVNTEAFFGQGTRLTVV.

V is TRBV25-1 and J is TRBJ2-1; D is tentatively TRBD1 or TRBD2 (6 bases each). Germline lookup yields CDR1 MGHDK and CDR2 SYGVNS. Trimming pared 3 bases from V and 8 bases from J, leaving 17 bases between. The CDR3 totals 15 residues. The chain's CDR3 is CASSDPRGVSDEQFF. The CDR3 region has the DNA TGTGCCAGCAGTGATCCTAGGGGGGTTTCGGATGAGCAGTTCTTC.

About this clonotype itself: A read error may account for a junction end that differs from germline. V gene TRBV7-2 combines with J gene TRBJ2-7, with 7 bases aligning to TRBD1. The CDR3 is made up of 16 amino acids. The germline CDR1 and CDR2 sequences are SGHTA and FQGNSA. In nucleotides, the CDR3 is TGTGCCACCAGCATTTCATACGGGACAGACCTCTACGAGCAGTACTTC. Its translation is CATSISYGTDLYEQYF. Variable domain in full (rest from reference TRBV7-2 and TRBJ2-7): GAGVSQSPSNKVTEKGKDVELRCDPISGHTALYWYRQSLGQGLEFLIYFQGNSAPDKSGLPSDRFSAERTGGSVSTLTIQRTQQEDSAVYLCATSISYGTDLYEQYFGPGTRLTVT.

The chain is built from TRBV7-9 and TRBJ2-2, with TRBD1 matching 7 bases. CDR1 is SEHNR and CDR2 is FQNEAQ in the germline V gene (reference sequence). This CDR3 is built from 14 residues. With 7 bases clipped from V and 4 bases from J, the junction kept 6 bases outside the gene matches. This chain's CDR3 is CASIRDSPTGELFF. The CDR3 bases are TGTGCCAGCATCCGGGACAGCCCCACCGGGGAGCTGTTTTTT.

This clonotype appeared a few times. V is TRBV5-1 and J is TRBJ2-1; TRBD1 matches 8 bases. Per germline, CDR1 SGHRS and CDR2 YFSETQ. The CDR3 has 15 amino acids. Losses at the gene ends were 4 bases for V and 3 bases for J; bases not matched to a gene: 6. CDR3 residues: CASSLPGTGYNEQFF. As DNA, the CDR3 is TGCGCCAGCAGCCTACCCGGGACAGGCTACAATGAGCAGTTCTTC. Drawing the rest from reference TRBV5-1 and TRBJ2-1, the complete variable domain is KAGVTQTPRYLIKTRGQQVTLSCSPISGHRSVSWYQQTPGQGLQFLFEYFSETQRNKGNFPGRFSGRQFSNSRSEMNVSTLELGDSALYLCASSLPGTGYNEQFFGPGTRLTVL.

The chain carries TRBV4-2 and TRBJ2-1; a weak D match, TRBD1 (6 bases). The CDR3 covers 15 residues. V dropped 0 bases and J dropped 0 bases, with 6 bases sitting between them. Germline V lookup: CDR1 LGHNA, CDR2 YNFKEQ. The CDR3 DNA sequence: TGTGCCAGCAGCCAAGAAGGGGGCTCCTACAATGAGCAGTTCTTC. It is translated as CASSQEGGSYNEQFF.

The chain couples TRBV2 to TRBJ1-2; 8 bases agree with TRBD1. Germline trimming cut 4 bases from V and 8 bases from J; bases unmatched to any gene: 6. CDR1 and CDR2 (germline): SNHLY, FYNNEI. CDR3 size: 13 residues. The CDR3 region is CASSAGGRVGYTF. The CDR3 region has the DNA TGTGCCAGCAGTGCAGGGGGCCGTGTAGGCTACACCTTC.

The chain employs TRBV25-1 and TRBJ1-2; D unresolved. The V end was cut by 2 bases, the J end by 2 bases, with 6 bases between. Per germline, CDR1 MGHDK and CDR2 SYGVNS. This CDR3 spans 13 amino acids. This CDR3 reads CASSENRNYGYTF. The CDR3 region has the DNA TGTGCCAGCAGTGAAAATAGAAACTATGGCTACACCTTC.

V is TRBV12-3 or TRBV12-4 and J is TRBJ2-7; either TRBD1 or TRBD2 may supply D (6 bases each). This CDR3 has 16 residues. Trimming cost V 6 bases and J 0 bases, with 18 bases left between them. The CDR3 region has the DNA TGTGCCAGCAGAAAGGGGGGCAGGAAAAGCTCCTACGAGCAGTACTTC. Translation: CASRKGGRKSSYEQYF.